This entry is about one T cell receptor beta chain. The antigen remains unidentified. These data come from a study of T cell responses to AZD1222 COVID-19 vaccine. Study-level background: Second-dose intervals of approximately 4 or approximately 12 weeks were pooled.

Produced via immunoSEQ multiplex PCR; TCRdb's table is partial and in-frame only. The sample lists fewer than 30,000 clones, 93% occurring once. The CDR3 runs 18 residues. V shed 2 bases, J shed 3 bases, and the junction held 8 bases outside the gene matches. CDR1 is LGHNA and CDR2 is YNFKEQ in the germline V gene. Study outcomes and limitations: Nearly half of unique spike-specific TCRs reportedly avoided B.1.351 and B.1.1.7 mutated regions.

J is TRBJ2-1 and V is TRBV4-2; 12 positions match TRBD1. This clonotype was obtained from an adult in good health. The material was peripheral blood, obtained on day 0 of AZD1222 vaccination. Here the CDR3 DNA reads TGTGCCAGCAGCCAACCGGGACAGGGGGCGCGAGACTACAATGAGCAGTTCTTC. Protein: CASSQPGQGARDYNEQFF.